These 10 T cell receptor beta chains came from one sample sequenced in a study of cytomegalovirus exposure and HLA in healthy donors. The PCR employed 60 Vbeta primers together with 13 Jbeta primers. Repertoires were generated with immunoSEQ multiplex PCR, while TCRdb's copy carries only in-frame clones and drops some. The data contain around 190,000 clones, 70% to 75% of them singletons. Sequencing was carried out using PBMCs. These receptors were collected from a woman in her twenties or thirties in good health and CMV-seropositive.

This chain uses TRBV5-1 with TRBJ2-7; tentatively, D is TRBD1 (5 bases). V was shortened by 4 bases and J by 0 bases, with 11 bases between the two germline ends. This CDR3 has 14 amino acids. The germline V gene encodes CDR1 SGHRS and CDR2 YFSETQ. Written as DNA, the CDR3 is TGCGCCAGCAGCGACAGCCTATCCTCCTACGAGCAGTACTTC. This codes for CASSDSLSSYEQYF.

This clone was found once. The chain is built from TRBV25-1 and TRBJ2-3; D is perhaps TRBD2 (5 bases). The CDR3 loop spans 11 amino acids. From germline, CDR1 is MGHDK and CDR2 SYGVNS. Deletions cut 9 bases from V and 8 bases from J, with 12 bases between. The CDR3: CASSPGSTQYF. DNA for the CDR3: TGTGCCAGTTCCCCGGGGTCTACGCAGTATTTT. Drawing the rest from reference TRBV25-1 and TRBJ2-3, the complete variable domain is EADIYQTPRYLVIGTGKKITLECSQTMGHDKMYWYQQDPGMELHLIHYSYGVNSTEKGDLSSESTVSRIRTEHFPLTLESARPSHTSQYLCASSPGSTQYFGPGTRLTVL.

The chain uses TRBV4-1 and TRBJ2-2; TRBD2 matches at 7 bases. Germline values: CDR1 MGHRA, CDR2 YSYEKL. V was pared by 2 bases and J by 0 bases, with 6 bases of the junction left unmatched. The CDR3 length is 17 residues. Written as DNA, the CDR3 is TGCGCCAGCAGCCAACCAACGACTAGCTCGAACACCGGGGAGCTGTTTTTT. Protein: CASSQPTTSSNTGELFF.

The DNA for the CDR3 is TGTGCCAGCCGTTTGGGGCTCGGCCCCGGCTATGGCTACACCTTC. As protein: CASRLGLGPGYGYTF. The chain uses TRBV19 and TRBJ1-2; D is possibly TRBD1 (5 bases). The CDR3 sequence is 15 residues long. Per the germline V gene, CDR1 is LNHDA and CDR2 is SQIVND (reference sequence). The V and J ends lost 9 bases and 4 bases respectively, with 21 bases between them.

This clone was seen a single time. CDR3 amino acids: CASSFRGGGGTEAFF. The CDR3 bases are TGTGCCAGCAGTTTTCGGGGAGGGGGTGGCACTGAAGCTTTCTTT. The V call is TRBV27, the J call TRBJ1-1; perhaps TRBD1 as D (6 bases). CDR1 and CDR2 from the germline V gene are MNHEY and SMNVEV (reference sequence). This CDR3 contains 15 residues. Trimming took 3 bases from V and 4 from J, leaving 15 bases between them.

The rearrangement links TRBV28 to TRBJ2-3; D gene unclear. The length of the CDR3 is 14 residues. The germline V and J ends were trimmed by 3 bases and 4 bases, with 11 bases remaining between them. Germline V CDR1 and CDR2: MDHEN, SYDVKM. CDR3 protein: CASSFVLISDTQYF. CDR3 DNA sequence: TGTGCCAGCAGTTTCGTTCTAATTTCAGATACGCAGTATTTT.

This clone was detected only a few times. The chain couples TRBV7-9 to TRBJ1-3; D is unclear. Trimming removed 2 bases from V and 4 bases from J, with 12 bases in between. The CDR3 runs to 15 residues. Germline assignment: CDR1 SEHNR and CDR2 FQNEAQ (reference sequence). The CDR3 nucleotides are TGTGCCAGCAGCTTACGAGGGTCCGGAGGAAACACCATATATTTT. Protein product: CASSLRGSGGNTIYF.

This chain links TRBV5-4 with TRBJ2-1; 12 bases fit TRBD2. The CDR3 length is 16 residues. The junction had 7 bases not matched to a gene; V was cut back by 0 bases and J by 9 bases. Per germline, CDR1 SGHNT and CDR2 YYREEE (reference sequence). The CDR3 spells CASSLVGASGRGEQFF. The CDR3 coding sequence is TGTGCCAGCAGCTTGGTTGGGGCTAGCGGGAGGGGTGAGCAGTTCTTC. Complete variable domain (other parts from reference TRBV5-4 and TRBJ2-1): ETGVTQSPTHLIKTRGQQVTLRCSSQSGHNTVSWYQQALGQGPQFIFQYYREEENGRGNFPPRFSGLQFPNYSSELNVNALELDDSALYLCASSLVGASGRGEQFFGPGTRLTVL.

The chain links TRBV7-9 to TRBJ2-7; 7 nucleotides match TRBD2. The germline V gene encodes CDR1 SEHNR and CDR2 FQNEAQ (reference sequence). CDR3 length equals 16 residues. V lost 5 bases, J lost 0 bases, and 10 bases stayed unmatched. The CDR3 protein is CASSALPPGGSYEQYF. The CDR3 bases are TGTGCCAGCAGCGCCCTGCCTCCGGGGGGCTCCTACGAGCAGTACTTC. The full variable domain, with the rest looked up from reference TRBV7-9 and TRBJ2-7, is DTGVSQNPRHKITKRGQNVTFRCDPISEHNRLYWYRQTLGQGPEFLTYFQNEAQLEKSRLLSDRFSAERPKGSFSTLEIQRTEQGDSAMYLCASSALPPGGSYEQYFGPGTRLTVT.

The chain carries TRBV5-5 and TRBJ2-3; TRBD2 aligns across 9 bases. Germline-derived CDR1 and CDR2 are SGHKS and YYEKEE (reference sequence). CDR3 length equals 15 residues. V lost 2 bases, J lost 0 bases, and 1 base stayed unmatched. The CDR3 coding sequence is TGTGCCAGCAGCTTACTAGCGGGCAGCACAGATACGCAGTATTTT. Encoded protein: CASSLLAGSTDTQYF.